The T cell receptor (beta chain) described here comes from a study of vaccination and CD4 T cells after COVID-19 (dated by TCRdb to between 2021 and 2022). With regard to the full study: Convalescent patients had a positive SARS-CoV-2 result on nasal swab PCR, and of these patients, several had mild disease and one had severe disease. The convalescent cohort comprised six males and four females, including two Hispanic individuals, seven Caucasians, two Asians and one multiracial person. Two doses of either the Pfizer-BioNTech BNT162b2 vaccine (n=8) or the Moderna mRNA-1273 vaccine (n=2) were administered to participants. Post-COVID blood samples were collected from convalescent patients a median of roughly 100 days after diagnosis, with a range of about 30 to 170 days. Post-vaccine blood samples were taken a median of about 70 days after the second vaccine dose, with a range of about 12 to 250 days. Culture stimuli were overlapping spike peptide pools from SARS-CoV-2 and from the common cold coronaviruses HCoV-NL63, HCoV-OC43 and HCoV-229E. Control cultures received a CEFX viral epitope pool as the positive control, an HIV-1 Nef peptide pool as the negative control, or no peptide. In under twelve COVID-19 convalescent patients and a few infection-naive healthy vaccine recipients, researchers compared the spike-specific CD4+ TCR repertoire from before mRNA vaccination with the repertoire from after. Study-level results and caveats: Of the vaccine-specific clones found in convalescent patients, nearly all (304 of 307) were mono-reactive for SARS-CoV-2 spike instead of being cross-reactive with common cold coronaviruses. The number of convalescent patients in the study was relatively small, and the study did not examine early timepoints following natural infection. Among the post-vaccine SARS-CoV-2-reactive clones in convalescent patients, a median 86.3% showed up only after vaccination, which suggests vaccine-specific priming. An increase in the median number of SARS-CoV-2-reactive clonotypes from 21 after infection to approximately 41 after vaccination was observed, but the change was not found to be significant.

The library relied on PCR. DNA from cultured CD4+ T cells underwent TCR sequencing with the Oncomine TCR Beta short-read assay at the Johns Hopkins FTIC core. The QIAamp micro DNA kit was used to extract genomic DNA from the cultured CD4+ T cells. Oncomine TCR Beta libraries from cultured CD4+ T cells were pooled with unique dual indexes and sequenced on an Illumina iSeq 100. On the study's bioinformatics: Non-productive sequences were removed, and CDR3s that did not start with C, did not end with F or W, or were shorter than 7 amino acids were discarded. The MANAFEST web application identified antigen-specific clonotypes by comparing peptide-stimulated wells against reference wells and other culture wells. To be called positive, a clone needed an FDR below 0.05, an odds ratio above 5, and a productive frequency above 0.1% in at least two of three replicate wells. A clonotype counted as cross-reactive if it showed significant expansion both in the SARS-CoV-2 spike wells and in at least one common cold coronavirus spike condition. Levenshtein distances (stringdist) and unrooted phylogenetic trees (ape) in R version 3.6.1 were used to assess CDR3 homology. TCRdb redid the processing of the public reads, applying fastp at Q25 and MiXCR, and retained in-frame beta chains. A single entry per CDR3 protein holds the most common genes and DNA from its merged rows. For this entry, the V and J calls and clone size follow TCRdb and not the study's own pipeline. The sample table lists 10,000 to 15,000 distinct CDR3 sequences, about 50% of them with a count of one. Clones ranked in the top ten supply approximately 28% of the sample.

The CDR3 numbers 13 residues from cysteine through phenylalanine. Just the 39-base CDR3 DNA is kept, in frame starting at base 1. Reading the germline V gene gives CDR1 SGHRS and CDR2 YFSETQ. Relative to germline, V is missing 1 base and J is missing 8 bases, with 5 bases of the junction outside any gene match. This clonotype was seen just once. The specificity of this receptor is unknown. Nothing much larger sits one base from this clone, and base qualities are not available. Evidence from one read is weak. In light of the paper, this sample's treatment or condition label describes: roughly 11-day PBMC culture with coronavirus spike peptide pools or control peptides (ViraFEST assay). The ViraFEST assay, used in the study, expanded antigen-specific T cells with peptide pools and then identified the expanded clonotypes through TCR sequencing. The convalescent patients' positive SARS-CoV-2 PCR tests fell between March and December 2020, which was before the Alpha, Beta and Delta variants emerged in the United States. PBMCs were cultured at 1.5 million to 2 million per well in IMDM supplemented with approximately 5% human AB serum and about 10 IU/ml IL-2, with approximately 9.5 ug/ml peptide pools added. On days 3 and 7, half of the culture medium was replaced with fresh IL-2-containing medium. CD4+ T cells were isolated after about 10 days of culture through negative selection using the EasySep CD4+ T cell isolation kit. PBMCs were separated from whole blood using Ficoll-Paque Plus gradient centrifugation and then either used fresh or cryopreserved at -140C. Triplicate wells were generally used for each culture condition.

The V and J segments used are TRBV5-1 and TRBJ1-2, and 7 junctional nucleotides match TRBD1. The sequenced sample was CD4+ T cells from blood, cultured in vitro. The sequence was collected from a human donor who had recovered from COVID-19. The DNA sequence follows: TGCGCCAGCAGCTTGCTTGACAGGGACGGCTACACCTTC. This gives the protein CASSLLDRDGYTF. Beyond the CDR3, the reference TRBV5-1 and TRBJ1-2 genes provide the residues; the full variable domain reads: KAGVTQTPRYLIKTRGQQVTLSCSPISGHRSVSWYQQTPGQGLQFLFEYFSETQRNKGNFPGRFSGRQFSNSRSEMNVSTLELGDSALYLCASSLLDRDGYTFGSGTRLTVV.